This TCR beta chain is drawn from a study of blood T cell repertoires in COVID-19. On the study more broadly: The analysed material was cDNA or gDNA that came from T cells, B-cell-depleted T cells, or PBMCs.

Using immunoSEQ multiplex PCR, the repertoire was profiled, and TCRdb retains in-frame clones only, with some absent. This repertoire shows roughly 140,000 clones, less than 85% found once; its top ten account for over 7.5%. V gave up 5 bases and J gave up 6 bases; unmatched junction bases: 7. Germline lookup yields CDR1 MNHNS and CDR2 SASEGT. The CDR3 spans 14 residues. J is TRBJ1-5 and V is TRBV6-1; 7 bases line up with TRBD1. The receptor's source is an elderly woman in a cohort sampled during active or convalescent COVID-19. Sequenced: peripheral blood. CDR3 region: CASSSGQVSQPQHF. In DNA, the CDR3 is TGTGCCAGCAGTAGCGGACAGGTTTCTCAGCCCCAGCATTTT.